This TCR beta chain was observed in a study of cytomegalovirus exposure and HLA in healthy donors. Study findings and constraints: Rare TCR sequences dominated, though some public TCRs recurred in many donors.

With respect to this clone: The antigen remains undetermined.

Amplification used 60 Vbeta primers and 13 Jbeta primers. TCRdb keeps only in-frame clones here, not all; method: immunoSEQ multiplex PCR. Of tens of thousands of clones detected, approximately 75% appear once; the ten largest clones hold more than 20%. CDR1 and CDR2 from the germline V gene are SGDLS and YYNGEE. The CDR3 has 16 amino acids. V shed 0 bases and J shed 0 bases, with 13 bases lying between them. Sequencing was carried out using PBMCs. This sequence originates from a man in his forties or fifties in good health and CMV-seropositive. V usage is TRBV9 and J usage is TRBJ2-7; weak D call: TRBD2 (5 bases). The CDR3 coding sequence is TGTGCCAGCAGCGTAGCTGCGGGCTCTTCCTCCTACGAGCAGTACTTC. Encoded protein: CASSVAAGSSSYEQYF.